The next 5 T cell receptor beta chains were all read from a single sample in a study of a mutant IDH1 vaccine in newly diagnosed glioma. The time point: week 5, during vaccination. What each vaccine dose contained was 300 ug of mutant IDH1 20-mer peptide, accompanied by topical imiquimod. The table came from immunoSEQ multiplex PCR; TCRdb's copy has only in-frame clones and leaves some out. Among around 34,000 clones listed, approximately 50% were seen once. Their specific antigens are unknown. The sample here was PBMCs, taken from a glioma patient whose treatment included an IDH1 peptide vaccine. The receptors were gathered from a woman aged 18 to 35 with glioma.

This clone was seen only a few times. The chain joins TRBV19 to TRBJ2-2, with D unclear. The CDR3 is 14 amino acids. The germline gives CDR1 LNHDA, CDR2 SQIVND (reference sequence). V gave up 4 bases and J gave up 2 bases, with 8 bases separating them. This CDR3 is CASSRTLNTGELFF. The CDR3, as DNA: TGTGCCAGTAGTAGGACCCTTAACACCGGGGAGCTGTTTTTT.

This clone turned up a few times. The genes are TRBV11-2 and TRBJ1-1, with D maybe TRBD1 (5 bases). V dropped 5 bases and J dropped 3 bases, with 16 bases sitting between them. The CDR3 is 15 amino acids. In germline, CDR1 is SGHAT, CDR2 FQNNGV. CDR3 protein: CASSPQGVVDTEAFF. CDR3 DNA sequence: TGTGCCAGCAGCCCCCAAGGGGTAGTCGACACTGAAGCTTTCTTT.

The V and J genes are TRBV5-1 and TRBJ2-1; maybe TRBD1 (6 bases). V was clipped by 2 bases and J by 2 bases, with 11 bases between them. The CDR3 is 15 residues long. Per the germline V gene, CDR1 is SGHRS and CDR2 is YFSETQ. The CDR3: CASSFEQGPYNEQFF. The CDR3 DNA reads TGCGCCAGCAGCTTCGAACAGGGACCCTACAATGAGCAGTTCTTC.

The chain links TRBV19 to TRBJ2-3; TRBD2 aligns across 11 bases. The V segment lost 1 base and the J segment 2 bases; nucleotides outside the gene matches: 8. Germline V gene sequence: CDR1 LNHDA, CDR2 SQIVND (reference sequence). The CDR3 runs to 18 residues. Here the CDR3 DNA reads TGTGCCAGTAGTATAGGCCCCCGGACTAGCGGGCACACAGATACGCAGTATTTT. Encoded protein: CASSIGPRTSGHTDTQYF.

The gene calls are TRBV4-2 and TRBJ1-4; D remains ambiguous. CDR1 and CDR2 from the germline V gene are LGHNA and YNFKEQ. The ends were cut back, 0 bases at V and 3 bases at J, with 17 bases in the middle. The CDR3 extends over 18 amino acids. CDR3 nucleotide sequence: TGTGCCAGCAGCCAAGATGGACGTGAGTTTAGGGCTAATGAAAAACTGTTTTTT. It translates to CASSQDGREFRANEKLFF.